This is a list of T cell receptor beta chains from one sample in a study of shared clonotypes between healthy human individuals. Using immunoSEQ multiplex PCR, the repertoire was profiled, and TCRdb retains in-frame clones only, with some absent. Of hundreds of thousands of clones in the sample, 55% to 75% were seen once. The material sequenced was memory CD4+ T cells sorted from blood. The receptors stem from a woman between 25 and 40 years old in good health. Each CDR3 is given with its conserved first and last residue.

>TRBV5-1|TRBJ2-3
CASKTGLTDTQYF
>TRBV11-3|TRBJ2-1
CASSSTRLGLSSDNEQFF
>TRBV5-1|TRBJ1-4
CASSFQPTMGEKLFF
>TRBV19|TRBJ2-7
CASSIGAGLATEQYF
>TRBV27|TRBJ2-2
CASSLGNTGELFF
>TRBV19|TRBJ1-2
CASSIDGQNYGYTF
>TRBV7-9|TRBJ1-2
CASSKDRGIFGYTF
>TRBV11-2|TRBJ2-1
CASSQDTGLYNEQFF
>TRBV28|TRBJ2-1
CASNPGLGLSNEQFF
>TRBV18|TRBJ2-1
CASSPGFQYNEQFF
>TRBV19|TRBJ1-5
CASTPGQGAGQPQHF
>TRBV6-5|TRBJ2-6
CASSYSRSSGANVLTF
>TRBV28|TRBJ1-2
CASSLGGRGHGYTF